This TCR beta chain was profiled in a study of T cells after yellow fever vaccination. Points from the study as a whole: The booster response re-showed most primary clones: 95% to 96% CD4, approximately 90% CD8. Memory subsets that were sorted on day 0 lacked detectable signal for almost all vaccine-responding clonotypes.

For TCR, cDNA came from 5'RACE template switching, which added a universal primer site and UMIs. TCRdb reanalysed the 5' RACE reads using MiXCR and keeps one entry per CDR3 protein. This table holds approximately 31,000 distinct CDR3 sequences, about 10% found once. The CDR3 runs 13 residues. Losses at the gene ends were 0 bases for V and 7 bases for J; bases not matched to a gene: 2. Per the germline V gene, CDR1 is SGHNT and CDR2 is YYREEE (reference sequence). V usage is TRBV5-4 and J usage is TRBJ1-1; 8 bases are a match to TRBD1. Source: PBMCs, either bulk or a sorted T-cell subset (CD4+, CD8+, memory, or dextramer-sorted; not recorded which), taken around 15 days after the first yellow fever vaccination. The source of this sequence is a man aged 18 to 30 who received the YFV17D yellow fever vaccine. The CDR3 nucleotides are TGTGCCAGCAGCTTGGGTGGGACAGGTGAAGCTTTCTTT. Translating it yields CASSLGGTGEAFF.